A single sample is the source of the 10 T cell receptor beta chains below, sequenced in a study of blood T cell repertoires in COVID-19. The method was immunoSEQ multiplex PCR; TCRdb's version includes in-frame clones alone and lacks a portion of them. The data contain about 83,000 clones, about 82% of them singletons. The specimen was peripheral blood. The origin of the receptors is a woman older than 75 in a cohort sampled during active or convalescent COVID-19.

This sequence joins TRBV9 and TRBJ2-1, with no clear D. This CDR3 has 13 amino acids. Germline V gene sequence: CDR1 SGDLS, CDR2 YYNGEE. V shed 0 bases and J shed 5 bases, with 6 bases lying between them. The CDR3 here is CASSVALNNEQFF. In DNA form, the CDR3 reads TGTGCCAGCAGCGTAGCTCTAAACAATGAGCAGTTCTTC.

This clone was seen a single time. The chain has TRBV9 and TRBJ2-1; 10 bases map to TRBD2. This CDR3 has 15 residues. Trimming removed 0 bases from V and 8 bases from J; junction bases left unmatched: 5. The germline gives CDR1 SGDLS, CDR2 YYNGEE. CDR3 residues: CASSVGTSGGDEQFF. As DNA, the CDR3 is TGTGCCAGCAGCGTAGGGACTAGCGGAGGGGATGAGCAGTTCTTC.

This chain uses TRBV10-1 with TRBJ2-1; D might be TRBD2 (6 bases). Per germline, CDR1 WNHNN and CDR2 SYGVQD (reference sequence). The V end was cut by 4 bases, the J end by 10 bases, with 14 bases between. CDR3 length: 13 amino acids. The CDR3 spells CASSGLGFGEQFF. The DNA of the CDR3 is TGCGCCAGCAGTGGACTAGGTTTTGGGGAGCAGTTCTTC.

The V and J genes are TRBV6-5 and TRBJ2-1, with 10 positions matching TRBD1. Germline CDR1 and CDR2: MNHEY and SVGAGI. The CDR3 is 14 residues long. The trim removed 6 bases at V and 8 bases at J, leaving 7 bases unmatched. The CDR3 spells CASRRQGAVDEQFF. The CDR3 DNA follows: TGTGCCAGCAGGAGACAGGGGGCCGTCGATGAGCAGTTCTTC.

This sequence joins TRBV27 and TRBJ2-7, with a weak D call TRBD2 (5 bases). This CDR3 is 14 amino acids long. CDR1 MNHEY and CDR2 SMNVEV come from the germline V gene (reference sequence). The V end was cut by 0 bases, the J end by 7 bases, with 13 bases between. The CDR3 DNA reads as TGTGCCAGCAGTTTATCCGGGGTTCTAAGGGAGCAGTACTTC. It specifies CASSLSGVLREQYF.

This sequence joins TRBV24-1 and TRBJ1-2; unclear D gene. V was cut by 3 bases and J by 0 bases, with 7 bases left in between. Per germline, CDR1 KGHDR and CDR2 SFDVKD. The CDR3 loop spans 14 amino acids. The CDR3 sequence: CATSDLLTNYGYTF. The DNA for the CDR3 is TGTGCCACCAGTGATCTCCTAACTAACTATGGCTACACCTTC.

The CDR3 nucleotides read TGCAGTGCTAGTACGCTAGCGAGCTACGAGCAGTACTTC. As protein: CSASTLASYEQYF. The rearrangement links TRBV20-1 to TRBJ2-7, with D perhaps TRBD2 (6 bases). Trimming removed 3 bases from V and 3 bases from J, with 12 bases in between. CDR3 length equals 13 residues. The germline CDR1 and CDR2 sequences are DFQATT and SNEGSKA (reference sequence).

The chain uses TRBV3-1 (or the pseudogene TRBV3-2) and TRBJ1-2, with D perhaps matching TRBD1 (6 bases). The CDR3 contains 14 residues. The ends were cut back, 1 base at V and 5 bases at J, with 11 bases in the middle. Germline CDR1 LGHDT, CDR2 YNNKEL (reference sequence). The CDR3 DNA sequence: TGTGCCAGCAGCCAAGGGGGGGGCAGATATGGCTACACCTTC. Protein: CASSQGGGRYGYTF.

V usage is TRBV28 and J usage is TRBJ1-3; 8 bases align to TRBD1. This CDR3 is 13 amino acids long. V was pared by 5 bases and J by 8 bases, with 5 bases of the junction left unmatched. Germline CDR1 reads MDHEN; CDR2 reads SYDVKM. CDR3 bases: TGTGCCAGCAGTCCGGACAGGGCATACACCATATATTTT. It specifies CASSPDRAYTIYF.

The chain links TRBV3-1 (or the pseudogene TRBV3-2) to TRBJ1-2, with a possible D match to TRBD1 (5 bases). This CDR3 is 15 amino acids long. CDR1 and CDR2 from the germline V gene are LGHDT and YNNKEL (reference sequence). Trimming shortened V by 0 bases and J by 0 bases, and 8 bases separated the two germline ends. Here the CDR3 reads CASSQERGTNYGYTF. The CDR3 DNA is TGTGCCAGCAGCCAAGAGCGGGGGACTAACTATGGCTACACCTTC.